The 11 T cell receptor beta chains listed next were all sequenced from one sample in a study of T cells in Graves' hyperthyroidism and ophthalmopathy. RNA transcripts provided the source from which TCR beta CDR3 regions were amplified. A set of HTBI primers served as the primers for a first-round RT-PCR of the TCR CDR3. TCRdb passed the multiplex PCR reads through MiXCR, listing each CDR3 protein once. The table shows 550,000 to 600,000 distinct CDR3 sequences, with approximately 15% occurring only once. Source material: blood. The receptors were gathered from a woman aged 18-30 years with Graves' hyperthyroidism.

This clonotype came up a few times. The rearrangement uses TRBV9 and TRBJ1-6, with 8 bases aligning to TRBD1. This CDR3 comprises 15 residues. Germline lookup yields CDR1 SGDLS and CDR2 YYNGEE. Germline trimming cut 4 bases from V and 9 bases from J; bases unmatched to any gene: 9. CDR3 coding DNA: TGTGCCAGCAGCAAATTCCGGGACAGGATTTCACCCCTCCACTTT. Translated, it gives CASSKFRDRISPLHF.

The V and J genes are TRBV15 and TRBJ2-7; 9 nucleotides agree with TRBD1. The CDR3 spans 14 residues. Germline lookup yields CDR1 LNHNV and CDR2 YYDKDF (reference sequence). With 0 bases clipped from V and 7 bases from J, the junction kept 4 bases outside the gene matches. CDR3 in amino acids: CATSRDRQGGEQYF. The DNA for the CDR3 is TGTGCCACCAGCAGAGATAGACAGGGGGGGGAGCAGTACTTC.

This clonotype was counted between two and nine times. The rearrangement uses TRBV19 and TRBJ1-4; D is unclear. CDR3 size: 15 residues. Germline CDR1 LNHDA, CDR2 SQIVND (reference sequence). Deletions cut 5 bases from V and 8 bases from J, with 18 bases between. CDR3 DNA sequence: TGTGCCAGTAGTGACCCGGGTCCCCTGGGCGAAAAACTGTTTTTT. This codes for CASSDPGPLGEKLFF.

This clonotype was seen more than once but under ten times. V is TRBV20-1 and J is TRBJ2-3, with 8 bases lining up with TRBD2. There are 18 residues in the CDR3. The germline CDR1 and CDR2 sequences are DFQATT and SNEGSKA (reference sequence). The J segment lost 0 bases and the V segment lost 0 bases, leaving 11 bases of the junction unmatched. CDR3 region: CSARDPSGGSTSTDTQYF. The CDR3 DNA reads as TGCAGTGCTAGAGATCCCAGCGGGGGAAGTACTAGCACAGATACGCAGTATTTT.

This clonotype occurred many times. The chain uses TRBV20-1 and TRBJ1-5; 7 bases match TRBD1. After removal of 5 bases from V and 4 bases from J, the junction contained 8 bases not matched to a gene. This CDR3 has 14 residues. Germline values: CDR1 DFQATT, CDR2 SNEGSKA (reference sequence). The CDR3 nucleotides read TGCAGTGCTCGTCCCGGGACAGCGAATCAGCCCCAGCATTTT. As protein: CSARPGTANQPQHF.

This clonotype was detected many times. The genes are TRBV7-8 and TRBJ2-5; 7 bases align to TRBD1. V gave up 7 bases and J gave up 5 bases; unmatched junction bases: 7. The CDR3 is made up of 13 amino acids. CDR1 is SGHVS, CDR2 FQNEAQ, per germline. The CDR3 nucleotides read TGTGCCAGCAACTCAGACAGGGAGGAGACCCAGTACTTC. This encodes CASNSDREETQYF.

The sample holds many counts of this clonotype. This rearrangement joins TRBV12-3 or TRBV12-4 to TRBJ1-2; D might be TRBD1 (6 bases). The germline V and J ends were trimmed by 6 bases and 0 bases, with 11 bases remaining between them. The CDR3 has 14 amino acids. CDR3 DNA: TGTGCCAGCAGCCCAGGGGCGACTAACTATGGCTACACCTTC. Encoded protein: CASSPGATNYGYTF.

This clonotype was recorded at least ten times. As DNA, the CDR3 is TGCGCCAGTGGACAGGATAACACTGAAGCTTTCTTT. Its protein product is CASGQDNTEAFF. The V gene is TRBV10-1, the J gene TRBJ1-1; 7 nucleotides agree with TRBD1. The V segment lost 9 bases and the J segment 2 bases; nucleotides outside the gene matches: 3. This CDR3 region has 12 residues. Per germline, CDR1 WNHNN and CDR2 SYGVQD (reference sequence).

This clonotype appeared many times. V usage is TRBV12-3 or TRBV12-4 and J usage is TRBJ1-5; D gene uncertain. V lost 10 bases and J lost 3, with 10 bases in between. The CDR3 length is 12 residues. CDR3 bases: TGTGCCACCAGAGAAAACAATCAGCCCCAGCATTTT. Translated, it gives CATRENNQPQHF.

The DNA for the CDR3 is TGCGCCAGCAGCTTGCGGCAGGGGGAGAGCTATGGCTACACCTTC. Protein sequence: CASSLRQGESYGYTF. The chain carries TRBV5-1 and TRBJ1-2; 7 bases map to TRBD1. The CDR3 has 15 amino acids. Trimming cost V 1 base and J 4 bases; bases outside gene matches: 7. Germline V lookup: CDR1 SGHRS, CDR2 YFSETQ.

This clonotype is medium-sized by share. This sequence joins TRBV7-9 and TRBJ2-7; D ambiguous. The V gene's germline CDR1 is SEHNR and CDR2 FQNEAQ (reference sequence). This CDR3 is built from 12 residues. V was trimmed by 5 bases and J by 7 bases, leaving 12 bases between them. As DNA, the CDR3 is TGTGCCAGCAGCCCCGGGCGTCGGGAGCAGTACTTC. It encodes CASSPGRREQYF.